This T cell receptor (beta chain) was documented in a study of control samples from healthy donors and cancer patients. Clones were sequenced by immunoSEQ multiplex PCR, and TCRdb holds only the in-frame ones, with some missing. The table has about 130,000 clones, roughly 94% seen once; the top ten hold around 14%. From germline, CDR1 is SNHLY and CDR2 FYNNEI. The CDR3 extends over 13 amino acids. This clonotype was obtained from a man aged 55-75 years with colorectal cancer. The chain employs TRBV2 and TRBJ1-5, with TRBD1 matching 7 bases. Sequencing was carried out using PBMCs. CDR3 loop: CATGADSNQPQHF. The CDR3 DNA reads as TGTGCTACAGGGGCAGATAGCAATCAGCCCCAGCATTTT.